The 10 T cell receptor beta chains below all came from one sample that was sequenced in a study of cytomegalovirus exposure and HLA in healthy donors. A multiplex PCR was run with 60 Vbeta primers and 13 Jbeta primers. Clones were read by immunoSEQ multiplex PCR, and TCRdb kept only the in-frame ones, dropping some. The sample gives 150,000 to 200,000 clones, around 80% of which show up once; approximately 1.5% is in the top ten. The material sequenced was PBMCs. These TCRs come from a woman in her 30s in good health and CMV-seropositive.

The chain has TRBV6-4 and TRBJ1-5; 8 positions match TRBD1. The CDR3 length is 18 residues. The germline V gene encodes CDR1 MRHNA and CDR2 SNTAGT. After removal of 4 bases from V and 3 bases from J, the junction contained 14 bases not matched to a gene. The CDR3 sequence: CASSGQRQGRVNNQPQHF. CDR3 sequence (DNA): TGTGCCAGCAGTGGACAAAGACAGGGGCGTGTAAACAATCAGCCCCAGCATTTT.

The chain is built from TRBV28 and TRBJ1-1, with TRBD1 identical over 10 bases. The CDR3 is made up of 15 amino acids. V lost 2 bases to trimming and J lost 6 bases; unmatched junction nucleotides: 6. Germline V gives CDR1 MDHEN, CDR2 SYDVKM. The CDR3 reads CASSLLRDRGPEAFF. The CDR3, as DNA: TGTGCCAGCAGTTTACTCCGGGACAGGGGCCCTGAAGCTTTCTTT.

This clone was seen a handful of times. The chain uses TRBV19 and TRBJ1-2; D is possibly TRBD1 (5 bases). The germline CDR1 and CDR2 sequences are LNHDA and SQIVND (reference sequence). V was clipped by 3 bases and J by 8 bases, with 10 bases between them. This CDR3 has 12 amino acids. CDR3 loop: CASSMAQGGYTF. The CDR3 DNA sequence: TGTGCCAGTAGTATGGCCCAGGGAGGCTACACCTTC.

This rearrangement joins TRBV10-1 to TRBJ2-4; TRBD2 agrees at 7 bases. CDR3 size: 15 residues. The V segment lost 0 bases and the J segment 7 bases; nucleotides outside the gene matches: 6. From germline, CDR1 is WNHNN and CDR2 SYGVQD (reference sequence). In DNA, the CDR3 is TGCGCCAGCAGTGAGTCCACAGCGGGATGGAACATTCAGTACTTC. Amino acid sequence: CASSESTAGWNIQYF.

This chain links TRBV18 with TRBJ2-1; TRBD2 matches 9 bases. The V gene end was trimmed by 2 bases and the J gene end by 7 bases; junction bases not matched to a gene: 15. CDR3 length: 18 residues. Per the germline V gene, CDR1 is KGHSH and CDR2 is LQKENI. CDR3 loop: CASSPTIGRGLADNEQFF. The CDR3 coding sequence is TGTGCCAGCTCACCAACTATCGGACGGGGACTAGCAGATAATGAGCAGTTCTTC.

V and J are TRBV5-1 and TRBJ2-1; 11 nucleotides align to TRBD2. From germline, CDR1 is SGHRS and CDR2 YFSETQ. The V segment lost 3 bases and the J segment 7 bases; nucleotides outside the gene matches: 9. The length of the CDR3 is 16 residues. The CDR3 sequence is CASSSGSSGRRNEQFF. CDR3 in DNA: TGCGCCAGCAGCTCTGGCTCTAGCGGGAGGAGGAATGAGCAGTTCTTC.

The chain has TRBV6-1 and TRBJ2-3; 8 nucleotides agree with TRBD2. J gave up 2 bases and V 2 bases, and 3 bases lay outside the gene matches. CDR1 is MNHNS and CDR2 is SASEGT in the germline V gene. The CDR3 spans 15 residues. CDR3 residues: CASSEPGGPTDTQYF. CDR3 in DNA: TGTGCCAGCAGTGAACCGGGAGGGCCCACAGATACGCAGTATTTT.

The chain uses TRBV7-8 and TRBJ1-2, with D hard to call. V was shortened by 4 bases and J by 2 bases, with 14 bases between the two germline ends. Germline CDR1 and CDR2: SGHVS and FQNEAQ. The CDR3 is 15 residues long. The CDR3 region is CASSSQPEANYGYTF. In nucleotides, the CDR3 is TGTGCCAGCAGCTCTCAACCCGAGGCGAACTATGGCTACACCTTC.

This rearrangement joins TRBV19 to TRBJ2-1; weak D call: TRBD1 (6 bases). The V gene's germline CDR1 is LNHDA and CDR2 SQIVND (reference sequence). The CDR3 runs to 16 residues. The V end lost 4 bases, the J end lost 2 bases, and 15 bases lay between the germline ends. CDR3 in DNA: TGTGCCAGTAGTACGCAGGGGCGGCCAACCTACAATGAGCAGTTCTTC. Translated: CASSTQGRPTYNEQFF.

The chain links TRBV2 to TRBJ1-5; D gene unclear. The V end lost 4 bases, the J end lost 4 bases, and 8 bases lay between the germline ends. Germline values: CDR1 SNHLY, CDR2 FYNNEI. This CDR3 has 13 residues. This CDR3 reads CASSVVRNQPQHF. CDR3 DNA: TGTGCCAGCAGTGTGGTCAGAAATCAGCCCCAGCATTTT.